These T cell receptor beta chains were read from a single sample in a study of T cell responses to AZD1222 COVID-19 vaccine. Sequenced by immunoSEQ multiplex PCR; TCRdb stores in-frame clones only, minus some. The top ten clones hold about 5% of a sample with around 120,000 clones, under 95% of them seen once. This specimen consisted of peripheral blood, obtained 28 days after the second AZD1222 dose. The receptors originated from an adult who received the AZD1222 COVID-19 vaccine. Both conserved end residues are part of each CDR3. Fields, in order: CDR3 DNA, CDR3 protein, J gene, V gene, CDR3 length, D gene, clone size. D genes are given only for firm matches. Clone size is stated in some rows and not others, as once, few, many or a class when expanded.

cdr3_nt: TGTGCCAGCAGCGTAGGGGGCCAGAACACTGAAGCTTTCTTT; cdr3_aa: CASSVGGQNTEAFF; j_call: TRBJ1-1; v_call: TRBV9; cdr3_length: 14; d_call: .; clone_size: .
cdr3_nt: TGTGCCAGCAGCCCGGACAGGCGCTATGGCTACACCTTC; cdr3_aa: CASSPDRRYGYTF; j_call: TRBJ1-2; v_call: TRBV7-8; cdr3_length: 13; d_call: TRBD1; clone_size: .
cdr3_nt: TGTGCCAGCAGACAGGGTTTGGGGACTGAAGCTTTCTTT; cdr3_aa: CASRQGLGTEAFF; j_call: TRBJ1-1; v_call: TRBV12-3/TRBV12-4; cdr3_length: 13; d_call: .; clone_size: .
cdr3_nt: TGCGCCAGCAGCCCGGAGGCGGGGGGTGGCTACACCTTC; cdr3_aa: CASSPEAGGGYTF; j_call: TRBJ1-2; v_call: TRBV4-3; cdr3_length: 13; d_call: .; clone_size: .
cdr3_nt: TGTGCCTGGAGCGCCTCTTTGGGGGACGGCTTATCACCCCTCCACTTT; cdr3_aa: CAWSASLGDGLSPLHF; j_call: TRBJ1-6; v_call: TRBV30; cdr3_length: 16; d_call: .; clone_size: .
cdr3_nt: TGTGCCAGCAGCGTACAGGGATCCCAAGAGACCCAGTACTTC; cdr3_aa: CASSVQGSQETQYF; j_call: TRBJ2-5; v_call: TRBV9; cdr3_length: 14; d_call: .; clone_size: .
cdr3_nt: TGCAGCGTGCGGAATGAAAAACTGTTTTTT; cdr3_aa: CSVRNEKLFF; j_call: TRBJ1-4; v_call: TRBV29-1; cdr3_length: 10; d_call: .; clone_size: .
cdr3_nt: TGTGCCAGCAGATCACAGGATTTCGGCAATCAGCCCCAGCATTTT; cdr3_aa: CASRSQDFGNQPQHF; j_call: TRBJ1-5; v_call: TRBV28; cdr3_length: 15; d_call: .; clone_size: .
cdr3_nt: TGTGCCATCAGTGAGTCGTATTACGAGCAGTACTTC; cdr3_aa: CAISESYYEQYF; j_call: TRBJ2-7; v_call: TRBV10-3; cdr3_length: 12; d_call: .; clone_size: .
cdr3_nt: TGTGCCAGCAGCCGAGACCTATACGAGCAGTACTTC; cdr3_aa: CASSRDLYEQYF; j_call: TRBJ2-7; v_call: TRBV9; cdr3_length: 12; d_call: .; clone_size: .
cdr3_nt: TGTGCCAGCCGTCCTAGCGGGGGGTACCAAGAGACCCAGTACTTC; cdr3_aa: CASRPSGGYQETQYF; j_call: TRBJ2-5; v_call: TRBV7-9; cdr3_length: 15; d_call: TRBD2; clone_size: .
cdr3_nt: TGTGCCAGCAGACCTTCGGACAGGGGGGAAGACTATGGCTACACCTTC; cdr3_aa: CASRPSDRGEDYGYTF; j_call: TRBJ1-2; v_call: TRBV6-2/TRBV6-3; cdr3_length: 16; d_call: TRBD1; clone_size: few
cdr3_nt: TGTGCCAGCAGCCACACAGTGAACACTGAAGCTTTCTTT; cdr3_aa: CASSHTVNTEAFF; j_call: TRBJ1-1; v_call: TRBV5-4; cdr3_length: 13; d_call: .; clone_size: .
cdr3_nt: TGCGCCAGCAGCCGAGGGGGCTGGAACACTGAAGCTTTCTTT; cdr3_aa: CASSRGGWNTEAFF; j_call: TRBJ1-1; v_call: TRBV4-1; cdr3_length: 14; d_call: TRBD1; clone_size: .
cdr3_nt: TGTGCCAGCAGCCGGTCAGGAGGGGAGACCCAGTACTTC; cdr3_aa: CASSRSGGETQYF; j_call: TRBJ2-5; v_call: TRBV14; cdr3_length: 13; d_call: .; clone_size: once
cdr3_nt: TGTGCCAGCAGTTTAAGGCTAGCGGGAGGGCGGCAGTTCTTC; cdr3_aa: CASSLRLAGGRQFF; j_call: TRBJ2-1; v_call: TRBV27; cdr3_length: 14; d_call: TRBD2; clone_size: .
cdr3_nt: TGTGCCAGCAGTTACTCGATCTTAGGTGATTCACCCCTCCACTTT; cdr3_aa: CASSYSILGDSPLHF; j_call: TRBJ1-6; v_call: TRBV6-5; cdr3_length: 15; d_call: .; clone_size: .
cdr3_nt: TGTGCCAGCAGCCTCACAGGGGGCGGCATCTTTGAGCAGTACTTC; cdr3_aa: CASSLTGGGIFEQYF; j_call: TRBJ2-7; v_call: TRBV6-5; cdr3_length: 15; d_call: TRBD1; clone_size: once
cdr3_nt: TGTGCCAGCAGCTTGGGCCAGGTTAATGAGCAGTTCTTC; cdr3_aa: CASSLGQVNEQFF; j_call: TRBJ2-1; v_call: TRBV5-4; cdr3_length: 13; d_call: .; clone_size: .
cdr3_nt: TGCGCCAGCAGCGAGCGAAACAGGGCTTCACCCCTCCACTTT; cdr3_aa: CASSERNRASPLHF; j_call: TRBJ1-6; v_call: TRBV5-1; cdr3_length: 14; d_call: .; clone_size: .
cdr3_nt: TGTGCCAGTATCAAGACTAGCGGGAGTGGTAATGAGCAGTTCTTC; cdr3_aa: CASIKTSGSGNEQFF; j_call: TRBJ2-1; v_call: TRBV19; cdr3_length: 15; d_call: TRBD2; clone_size: .
cdr3_nt: TGCGCCAGCAGCCAAGATATCGGGAGAAGGACTGAAGCTTTCTTT; cdr3_aa: CASSQDIGRRTEAFF; j_call: TRBJ1-1; v_call: TRBV4-3; cdr3_length: 15; d_call: .; clone_size: .
cdr3_nt: TGTGCCAGCAGGGGAACAGGATCTGGCTACACCTTC; cdr3_aa: CASRGTGSGYTF; j_call: TRBJ1-2; v_call: TRBV6-5; cdr3_length: 12; d_call: .; clone_size: .
cdr3_nt: TGTGCCAGCAGTGCAGGACTAGCGGGAGGGGACACAGATACGCAGTATTTT; cdr3_aa: CASSAGLAGGDTDTQYF; j_call: TRBJ2-3; v_call: TRBV27; cdr3_length: 17; d_call: TRBD2; clone_size: few
cdr3_nt: TGTGCCAGCAACATAGACCGGGGGGGCCTCTATGGCTACACCTTC; cdr3_aa: CASNIDRGGLYGYTF; j_call: TRBJ1-2; v_call: TRBV7-2; cdr3_length: 15; d_call: .; clone_size: .
cdr3_nt: TGTGCCAGCAAGGGACAGGGCTACAATGAGCAGTTCTTC; cdr3_aa: CASKGQGYNEQFF; j_call: TRBJ2-1; v_call: TRBV2; cdr3_length: 13; d_call: TRBD1; clone_size: .
cdr3_nt: TGTGCCAGCAGAGCGGGACAGGGGTATCGCGAGCAGTACTTC; cdr3_aa: CASRAGQGYREQYF; j_call: TRBJ2-7; v_call: TRBV6-5; cdr3_length: 14; d_call: TRBD1; clone_size: .
cdr3_nt: TGTGCCAGCAGCTTAGCGGGACATCACTACGAGCAGTACTTC; cdr3_aa: CASSLAGHHYEQYF; j_call: TRBJ2-7; v_call: TRBV7-2; cdr3_length: 14; d_call: .; clone_size: .
cdr3_nt: TGCGCCAGCAGCCAATCGGCCGGGTTTGGAGGAGCCTCCTACGAGCAGTACTTC; cdr3_aa: CASSQSAGFGGASYEQYF; j_call: TRBJ2-7; v_call: TRBV4-3; cdr3_length: 18; d_call: .; clone_size: many
cdr3_nt: TGTGCCACCAGCAGTTTAATAGGGGCAGGGGGCTACACCTTC; cdr3_aa: CATSSLIGAGGYTF; j_call: TRBJ1-2; v_call: TRBV15; cdr3_length: 14; d_call: .; clone_size: .
cdr3_nt: TGTGCCAGCAGTTTATTATCGGGTTACACTGAAGCTTTCTTT; cdr3_aa: CASSLLSGYTEAFF; j_call: TRBJ1-1; v_call: TRBV27; cdr3_length: 14; d_call: .; clone_size: .
cdr3_nt: TGTGCCAGTAGTATGAATCGGGCCAGGGGGGCCCACGGGGAGCTGTTTTTT; cdr3_aa: CASSMNRARGAHGELFF; j_call: TRBJ2-2; v_call: TRBV19; cdr3_length: 17; d_call: .; clone_size: .
cdr3_nt: TGTGCCAGCAGTTACTACCAGCGACCAGTCGTACACTTT; cdr3_aa: CASSYYQRPVVHF; j_call: TRBJ1-6; v_call: TRBV6-2/TRBV6-3; cdr3_length: 13; d_call: .; clone_size: .
cdr3_nt: TGTGCCAGCAGCTTGGTGTTCCAAGAGACCCAGTACTTC; cdr3_aa: CASSLVFQETQYF; j_call: TRBJ2-5; v_call: TRBV5-5; cdr3_length: 13; d_call: .; clone_size: .
cdr3_nt: TGTGCCAGCAGCGTATCAAGGAGCGGGAGGGGCAATGAGCAGTTCTTC; cdr3_aa: CASSVSRSGRGNEQFF; j_call: TRBJ2-1; v_call: TRBV9; cdr3_length: 16; d_call: TRBD2; clone_size: .
cdr3_nt: TGTGCCAGCAGTCAGGACGGCGGCGGGGAGCTGTTTTTT; cdr3_aa: CASSQDGGGELFF; j_call: TRBJ2-2; v_call: TRBV25-1; cdr3_length: 13; d_call: .; clone_size: .
cdr3_nt: TGCGCCAGCAGCCCACAGGGGGCATTAGCTGAAAAACTGTTTTTT; cdr3_aa: CASSPQGALAEKLFF; j_call: TRBJ1-4; v_call: TRBV5-1; cdr3_length: 15; d_call: TRBD1; clone_size: .
cdr3_nt: TGTGCCACCACCTCAGGTTTTAGGGCACAATGGGCGCAGTATTTT; cdr3_aa: CATTSGFRAQWAQYF; j_call: TRBJ2-3; v_call: TRBV24-1; cdr3_length: 15; d_call: .; clone_size: .
cdr3_nt: TGTGCCAGCAGCCAAGGCCAGGGACTAGCGGTCTATGAGCAGTTCTTC; cdr3_aa: CASSQGQGLAVYEQFF; j_call: TRBJ2-1; v_call: TRBV3-1/TRBV3-2; cdr3_length: 16; d_call: TRBD2; clone_size: .
cdr3_nt: TGTGCCACCAGTTTAAGTTTTAACTACGAGCAGTACTTC; cdr3_aa: CATSLSFNYEQYF; j_call: TRBJ2-7; v_call: TRBV24-1; cdr3_length: 13; d_call: .; clone_size: .